Listed below are T cell receptor beta chains from one sample, sequenced in a study of T cell responses to AZD1222 COVID-19 vaccine. Assay: immunoSEQ multiplex PCR; the TCRdb copy retains only in-frame clones and omits some. The sample lists more than 250,000 clones; 85% to 95% were seen once. Sequences were derived from peripheral blood, sampled on day 0 of AZD1222 vaccination. These receptors all come from an adult in good health. The CDR3 runs from the conserved cysteine through the conserved F or W. D genes are given only for firm matches. Clone size appears in some rows only: once, few, many, or a class for an expanded clone.

D gene	V gene	clone size	J gene	CDR3 protein	CDR3 DNA
NA	TRBV6-5	NA	TRBJ2-7	CASSFPTGYEQYF	TGTGCCAGCAGTTTTCCGACAGGCTACGAGCAGTACTTC
TRBD1	TRBV6-1	NA	TRBJ1-6	CASSEQDRRSSYNSPLHF	TGTGCCAGCAGTGAACAGGACAGGCGGAGCTCCTATAATTCACCCCTCCACTTT
NA	TRBV7-9	NA	TRBJ1-2	CASSFRQRGLSNYGYTF	TGTGCCAGCAGCTTCAGACAGCGAGGACTTTCTAACTATGGCTACACCTTC
TRBD1	TRBV23-1	NA	TRBJ2-7	CASSLDRTYEQYF	TGCGCCAGCTCCCTGGACAGGACCTACGAGCAGTACTTC
TRBD2	TRBV2	NA	TRBJ2-2	CASSEALGTSGPGSRTGELFF	TGTGCCAGCAGTGAAGCGCTTGGGACTAGCGGGCCAGGGTCGCGCACCGGGGAGCTGTTTTTT
TRBD2	TRBV5-8	NA	TRBJ2-1	CASSRLAGGPYEQFF	TGTGCCAGCAGTCGTCTCGCGGGGGGGCCATATGAGCAGTTCTTC
NA	TRBV28	NA	TRBJ2-3	CASSYGAESTDTQYF	TGTGCCAGCAGCTATGGGGCCGAAAGCACAGATACGCAGTATTTT
NA	TRBV6-5	NA	TRBJ1-1	CASSPDGNTEAFF	TGTGCCAGCAGTCCGGACGGGAACACTGAAGCTTTCTTT
TRBD2	TRBV28	NA	TRBJ2-3	CASADGGALDTQYF	TGTGCCAGCGCTGACGGGGGGGCCTTAGATACGCAGTATTTT
TRBD2	TRBV2	NA	TRBJ2-3	CASSDLSGGGTDTQYF	TGTGCCAGCAGTGACCTTAGCGGGGGGGGCACAGATACGCAGTATTTT
NA	TRBV27	few	TRBJ2-1	CASSLRRRGSGGSEQFF	TGTGCCAGCAGTTTACGGCGGCGGGGGTCAGGGGGCAGTGAGCAGTTCTTC
TRBD2	TRBV5-5	NA	TRBJ2-3	CASSSGTRNTDTQYF	TGTGCCAGCAGCTCCGGGACTAGAAACACAGATACGCAGTATTTT
TRBD2	TRBV5-1	NA	TRBJ2-7	CASSLTSGAYEQYF	TGCGCCAGCAGCTTAACTAGCGGGGCCTACGAGCAGTACTTC
NA	TRBV2	NA	TRBJ1-1	CASSDRVRDTEAFF	TGTGCCAGCAGTGACAGGGTGAGGGACACTGAAGCTTTCTTT
TRBD1	TRBV5-1	NA	TRBJ1-6	CASSPFRTGSNSPLHF	TGCGCCAGCAGCCCGTTTCGGACAGGGTCCAATTCACCCCTCCACTTT
TRBD2	TRBV15	NA	TRBJ2-3	CATSREAGTSGVADTQYF	TGTGCCACCAGCAGAGAGGCAGGGACTAGCGGGGTAGCGGATACGCAGTATTTT
NA	TRBV10-3	NA	TRBJ2-2	CATQPENTGELFF	TGTGCAACCCAGCCCGAGAACACCGGGGAGCTGTTTTTT
NA	TRBV28	NA	TRBJ2-7	CASSTGLSYEQYF	TGTGCCAGCAGTACCGGACTTTCCTACGAGCAGTACTTC
NA	TRBV2	NA	TRBJ1-2	CASSDSSGDRGYTF	TGTGCCAGCAGTGACAGTTCCGGGGATCGGGGCTACACCTTC
TRBD2	TRBV4-2	few	TRBJ2-3	CASSQSQLAGATDTQYF	TGTGCCAGCAGCCAATCACAGCTAGCGGGGGCCACAGATACGCAGTATTTT
NA	TRBV28	NA	TRBJ2-7	CASSAGQMDEQYF	TGTGCCAGCAGCGCGGGACAGATGGACGAGCAGTACTTC
NA	TRBV2	few	TRBJ2-7	CASDEGTSSYEQYF	TGTGCCAGCGATGAGGGGACGAGCTCCTACGAGCAGTACTTC
NA	TRBV7-3	NA	TRBJ1-1	CASSLGGSSNEAFF	TGTGCCAGCAGCTTAGGGGGTTCAAGTAATGAAGCTTTCTTT
NA	TRBV4-2	NA	TRBJ2-2	CASSRQRGELFF	TGTGCCAGCAGCCGCCAGCGGGGGGAGCTGTTTTTT
TRBD2	TRBV6-5	NA	TRBJ2-3	CASSYSLAGGADTQYF	TGTGCCAGCAGTTACTCGCTAGCGGGGGGGGCAGATACGCAGTATTTT
NA	TRBV12-5	NA	TRBJ1-2	CASGLDPWVPNGGGYTF	TGTGCTAGTGGTTTGGACCCCTGGGTCCCGAACGGGGGTGGCTACACCTTC
NA	TRBV19	NA	TRBJ1-1	CASSTTRYTEAFF	TGTGCCAGTAGTACGACTAGGTACACTGAAGCTTTCTTT
TRBD2	TRBV6-6	NA	TRBJ2-7	CASSTFAASGVEQYF	TGTGCCAGCAGTACCTTCGCTGCTAGCGGGGTCGAGCAGTACTTC
NA	TRBV28	NA	TRBJ2-5	CASSLRWSQETQYF	TGTGCCAGCAGTCTACGGTGGAGCCAAGAGACCCAGTACTTC
NA	TRBV5-1	NA	TRBJ1-2	CASGTENYGYTF	TGCGCCAGCGGTACGGAAAACTATGGCTACACCTTC
NA	TRBV5-1	once	TRBJ1-1	CASSLGGRGNTEAFF	TGCGCCAGCAGCTTGGGGGGCAGAGGGAACACTGAAGCTTTCTTT
TRBD1	TRBV5-8	NA	TRBJ1-5	CASSSRDRGGQPQHF	TGTGCCAGCAGCTCCCGGGACAGGGGTGGTCAGCCCCAGCATTTT
NA	TRBV5-8	once	TRBJ1-3	CASSLWGQGNGNTIYF	TGTGCCAGCAGCCTATGGGGGCAGGGGAATGGAAACACCATATATTTT